Shown below are 19 T cell receptor beta chains from a single sample sequenced in a study of T cells in Graves' hyperthyroidism and ophthalmopathy. There were TCR beta CDR3 regions amplified from RNA transcripts. The TCR CDR3 first-round RT-PCR relied on the HTBI primer set. TCRdb processed the multiplex PCR reads anew with MiXCR; each CDR3 protein has one entry. The repertoire holds nearly 600,000 distinct CDR3 sequences, with 14% as singletons. The sequenced sample consisted of blood. These receptors were collected from a woman aged 18-35 years with Graves' ophthalmopathy.

This clonotype was recorded many times. J is TRBJ2-1 and V is TRBV28; D possibly corresponds to TRBD1 (5 bases). The CDR3 totals 13 residues. CDR1 is MDHEN, CDR2 SYDVKM, per germline. V lost 4 bases and J 12 bases, leaving 16 bases between the germline ends. This CDR3 reads CASSSHFQQVQFF. CDR3 nucleotide sequence: TGTGCCAGCAGTTCCCACTTCCAACAGGTGCAGTTCTTC. The full variable domain, its missing parts supplied by reference TRBV28 and TRBJ2-1, is DVKVTQSSRYLVKRTGEKVFLECVQDMDHENMFWYRQDPGLGLRLIYFSYDVKMKEKGDIPEGYSVSREKKERFSLILESASTNQTSMYLCASSSHFQQVQFFGPGTRLTVL.

Points on this clonotype: This may arise from a read error, as a much more abundant clone is one base away. The chain employs TRBV6-2 or TRBV6-3 and TRBJ2-1, with 8 bases fitting TRBD1. CDR1 is MNHEY, CDR2 SVGEGT, per germline. CDR3 length equals 16 residues. The CDR3 loop is CASSNPSGTGYNGQFF. For the CDR3, the DNA is TGTGCCAGCAGTAATCCTTCAGGGACAGGATACAATGGGCAGTTCTTC.

The gene calls are TRBV6-5 and TRBJ2-1; no reliable D call. Trimming removed 3 bases at V and 4 bases at J, with 10 bases between. CDR3 length: 14 residues. CDR1 and CDR2 (germline): MNHEY, SVGAGI. Here the CDR3 DNA reads TGTGCCAGCAGTTATTCGGACGTTTACAATGAGCAGTTCTTC. Protein: CASSYSDVYNEQFF.

This clonotype was counted ten times or more. The gene calls are TRBV7-8 and TRBJ1-1, with a weak D call TRBD1 (6 bases). The CDR3 contains 13 residues. Germline values: CDR1 SGHVS, CDR2 FQNEAQ. Trimming removed 5 bases at V and 4 bases at J, with 11 bases between. For the CDR3, the DNA is TGTGCCAGCAGCAAGACACAGGGCACTGAAGCTTTCTTT. As protein: CASSKTQGTEAFF.

This clonotype was seen only a few times. V gene TRBV4-1 combines with J gene TRBJ2-7; 10 positions match TRBD2. The V and J ends lost 5 bases and 0 bases, in that order; junction bases with no gene match: 7. The length of the CDR3 is 16 residues. From germline, CDR1 is MGHRA and CDR2 YSYEKL. CDR3 bases: TGCGCCAGCAGCATAACCTCTAGCGGGAGCTCCTACGAGCAGTACTTC. It specifies CASSITSSGSSYEQYF.

In DNA form, the CDR3 reads TGTGCCAGCAGGTCTCAGACAGGGGGCCTTAGCTCTGGAAACACCATATATTTT. Protein: CASRSQTGGLSSGNTIYF. The chain combines TRBV12-3 or TRBV12-4 with TRBJ1-3; TRBD1 matches at 10 bases. The CDR3 sequence is 18 residues long. V trimming: 6 bases; J trimming: 0 bases; junction bases outside the gene matches: 11.

In its sample, this clonotype was seen many times. V gene TRBV27 combines with J gene TRBJ1-5; D not certain. CDR3 length equals 13 residues. Trimming cost V 2 bases and J 4 bases, with 6 bases left between them. Germline V gene sequence: CDR1 MNHEY, CDR2 SMNVEV (reference sequence). The CDR3 sequence: CASSLVGNQPQHF. The CDR3, as DNA: TGTGCCAGCAGTTTAGTGGGGAATCAGCCCCAGCATTTT.

This clonotype was seen many times. The CDR3 spells CASSVLAGAGEQYF. The CDR3 bases are TGTGCCAGCAGTGTACTGGCGGGAGCTGGCGAGCAGTACTTC. The chain uses TRBV27 and TRBJ2-7; TRBD2 matches at 7 bases. This CDR3 has 14 amino acids. The trim removed 5 bases at V and 6 bases at J, leaving 10 bases unmatched. The germline V gene encodes CDR1 MNHEY and CDR2 SMNVEV (reference sequence).

Ten or more counts support this clonotype. This chain uses TRBV27 with TRBJ1-5; tentatively, D is TRBD1 (5 bases). V was cut by 5 bases and J by 3 bases, with 20 bases left in between. Germline loops: CDR1 MNHEY, CDR2 SMNVEV (reference sequence). This CDR3 region has 17 residues. CDR3 nucleotides: TGTGCCAGCAGTACTGGACGGAGGAGGGGTCACAATCAGCCCCAGCATTTT. This encodes CASSTGRRRGHNQPQHF.

This clonotype was observed many times. The chain employs TRBV11-3 and TRBJ1-4; possibly TRBD1 for D (5 bases). This CDR3 is built from 14 residues. CDR1 is SGHNT, CDR2 YENEEA, per germline. The V and J ends lost 0 bases and 8 bases respectively, with 10 bases between them. CDR3 coding DNA: TGTGCCAGCAGCTTAGATCACCGGGGGGAAAAACTGTTTTTT. Translating gives CASSLDHRGEKLFF.

In its sample, this clonotype was seen many times. The J gene is TRBJ2-3, the V gene TRBV13; TRBD2 might be the D (6 bases). The CDR3 is made up of 17 amino acids. Trimming removed 5 bases at V and 1 base at J, with 19 bases between. Germline V lookup: CDR1 PRHDT, CDR2 FYEKMQ (reference sequence). The CDR3 reads CASSPSGVFEGTDTQYF. The CDR3 coding sequence is TGTGCCAGCAGCCCCTCGGGAGTGTTCGAGGGCACAGATACGCAGTATTTT.

This clonotype was observed at least ten times. The chain is built from TRBV28 and TRBJ2-3; D is unclear. Germline values: CDR1 MDHEN, CDR2 SYDVKM. V shed 4 bases and J shed 2 bases, with 13 bases lying between them. The CDR3 spans 15 residues. CDR3 amino acids: CASSSVLSHTDTQYF. The DNA for the CDR3 is TGTGCCAGCAGTTCCGTTCTGTCTCACACAGATACGCAGTATTTT.

This rearrangement joins TRBV4-1 to TRBJ2-5; D is undetermined. Trimming left V 2 bases short and J 1 base short, with 14 bases between. Germline lookup yields CDR1 MGHRA and CDR2 YSYEKL. The CDR3 contains 16 residues. The CDR3 DNA sequence: TGCGCCAGCAGCCAAAAAGGTCAAGGGCCCCAAGAGACCCAGTACTTC. It translates to CASSQKGQGPQETQYF.

This clonotype has a count of ten or more. V and J are TRBV11-2 and TRBJ2-2; 10 nucleotides align to TRBD2. With V trimmed by 6 bases and J by 6 bases, 10 bases remained unmatched. Germline-derived CDR1 and CDR2 are SGHAT and FQNNGV. The CDR3 extends over 16 amino acids. Written as DNA, the CDR3 is TGTGCCAGCAGGGATTCTAGCGGGAGAAGATCCGGGGAGCTGTTTTTT. Its protein is CASRDSSGRRSGELFF.

This clonotype showed up just a few times. The rearrangement links TRBV15 to TRBJ1-4; D might be TRBD1 (6 bases). This CDR3 has 13 residues. V dropped 4 bases and J dropped 8 bases, with 11 bases sitting between them. Germline-derived CDR1 and CDR2 are LNHNV and YYDKDF (reference sequence). The CDR3: CATSIRTEEKLFF. The CDR3 nucleotides are TGTGCCACCAGCATTAGGACAGAAGAAAAACTGTTTTTT.

The sample holds many counts of this clonotype. V gene TRBV30 combines with J gene TRBJ2-1, with TRBD1 matching over 12 bases. Germline CDR1 reads GTSNPN; CDR2 reads SVGIG (reference sequence). The CDR3 is made up of 15 amino acids. V dropped 3 bases and J dropped 9; count of bases not matched to a gene: 9. The CDR3, as DNA: TGTGCCTGGAGCCCCGGGACAGGGGGCCGAGTTGAGCAGTTCTTC. Translation: CAWSPGTGGRVEQFF.

V gene TRBV5-5 combines with J gene TRBJ2-7; TRBD1 matches at 9 bases. Germline V CDR1 and CDR2: SGHKS, YYEKEE (reference sequence). Trimming removed 9 bases from V and 6 bases from J; junction bases left unmatched: 13. The length of the CDR3 is 14 residues. CDR3: CATHRRDRDGEQYF. For the CDR3, the DNA is TGTGCCACACACCGCCGGGACAGGGACGGCGAGCAGTACTTC.

This clonotype was counted many times. The chain joins TRBV28 to TRBJ1-2; perhaps TRBD1 as D (6 bases). CDR1 is MDHEN, CDR2 SYDVKM, per germline. V lost 4 bases and J lost 1, with 19 bases in between. The CDR3 runs to 17 residues. DNA of the CDR3: TGTGCCAGCAGTTCCGCCGTCGGACAGCTTATTAACTATGGCTACACCTTC. Amino acid sequence: CASSSAVGQLINYGYTF.

This clonotype was detected many times. This sequence joins TRBV9 and TRBJ2-7; 7 nucleotides align to TRBD1. J gave up 5 bases and V 5 bases, and 7 bases lay outside the gene matches. This CDR3 contains 13 residues. Germline V gene data show CDR1 as SGDLS and CDR2 as YYNGEE. The CDR3 reads CASSDGQVHEQYF. CDR3 nucleotide sequence: TGTGCCAGCAGTGATGGACAGGTCCACGAGCAGTACTTC.